One sample yielded the 9 T cell receptor beta chains listed below, sequenced in a study of cytomegalovirus exposure and HLA in healthy donors. This PCR relied on a set of 60 Vbeta primers and 13 Jbeta primers. Measured with immunoSEQ multiplex PCR; TCRdb has only the in-frame clones, and not every one. The table has tens of thousands of clones, more than 60% seen once. Sequencing used PBMCs. The receptors shown here come from a man aged 18 to 29 in good health and CMV-seropositive.

The chain has TRBV5-1 and TRBJ2-1; the D gene is possibly TRBD1 (5 bases). Per germline, CDR1 SGHRS and CDR2 YFSETQ. Trimming pared 0 bases from V and 0 bases from J, leaving 10 bases between. The CDR3 has 16 residues. In DNA form, the CDR3 reads TGCGCCAGCAGCTTGGCTGGGGCAAGCTCCTACAATGAGCAGTTCTTC. Its translation: CASSLAGASSYNEQFF.

The chain couples TRBV11-2 to TRBJ1-1; D ambiguous. The V gene's germline CDR1 is SGHAT and CDR2 FQNNGV. Trimming stripped 7 bases from V and 8 bases from J, with 11 bases between. The CDR3 runs 11 residues. CDR3 sequence reads: CASNSPGEAFF. The CDR3 DNA sequence: TGTGCCAGCAATAGCCCGGGGGAAGCTTTCTTT.

This clone was recorded once. V is TRBV6-5 and J is TRBJ2-7; 8 nucleotides agree with TRBD1. The CDR3 runs 14 residues. V was clipped by 5 bases and J by 7 bases; unmatched bases: 10. Germline V gene data show CDR1 as MNHEY and CDR2 as SVGAGI. The CDR3 coding sequence is TGTGCCAGCAGTCGTGGACAGGGAATCGAGGAGCAGTACTTC. It translates to CASSRGQGIEEQYF.

This sequence joins TRBV10-3 and TRBJ1-5; D might be TRBD1 (5 bases). CDR3 length equals 16 residues. The germline gives CDR1 ENHRY, CDR2 SYGVKD. Trimming pared 6 bases from V and 1 base from J, leaving 16 bases between. The CDR3 sequence is CAISTGDRESNQPQHF. The CDR3 region has the DNA TGTGCCATCAGCACGGGAGACAGAGAGAGCAATCAGCCCCAGCATTTT.

The rearrangement links TRBV5-8 to TRBJ1-2; no reliable D call. Looked up from germline, CDR1 is SGHTS and CDR2 is YDEGEE. The CDR3 length is 13 residues. Trimming cost V 1 base and J 5 bases, with 9 bases left between them. This chain's CDR3 is CASSLPAGYGYTF. The CDR3 DNA reads as TGTGCCAGCAGCTTGCCGGCGGGGTATGGCTACACCTTC.

This clone has more than one count but fewer than ten. The CDR3 protein is CASSESGQQFGYTF. The CDR3 DNA reads as TGCGCCAGCAGTGAGTCGGGACAGCAGTTTGGCTACACCTTC. V is TRBV10-2 and J is TRBJ1-2, with 7 bases fitting TRBD1. The CDR3 covers 14 residues. Germline V gives CDR1 WSHSY, CDR2 SAAADI. Losses at the gene ends were 0 bases for V and 7 bases for J; bases not matched to a gene: 5.

The chain combines TRBV28 with TRBJ1-2; D may be TRBD1 (6 bases). This CDR3 region has 13 residues. Trimming removed 11 bases at V and 8 bases at J, with 21 bases between. Per germline, CDR1 MDHEN and CDR2 SYDVKM. The CDR3 spells CASSGAGAKGYTF. The CDR3 DNA is TGTGCCTCTTCCGGGGCAGGGGCCAAGGGCTACACCTTC.

The CDR3 nucleotides read TGTGCCAGCAGTTTAACTGGGGCCGATGAAGCTTTCTTT. The encoded protein is CASSLTGADEAFF. The V gene is TRBV28, the J gene TRBJ1-1, with D possibly being TRBD1 (5 bases). Trimming removed 2 bases at V and 7 bases at J, with 11 bases between. CDR3 size: 13 residues. Germline V gives CDR1 MDHEN, CDR2 SYDVKM.

The chain links TRBV2 to TRBJ1-2, with D tentatively TRBD1 (5 bases). Trimming cost V 8 bases and J 4 bases, with 14 bases left between them. CDR3 size: 13 residues. Looked up from germline, CDR1 is SNHLY and CDR2 is FYNNEI. The CDR3 spells CASSPQGGYGYTF. CDR3 nucleotides: TGTGCCAGCTCTCCCCAGGGAGGCTATGGCTACACCTTC.